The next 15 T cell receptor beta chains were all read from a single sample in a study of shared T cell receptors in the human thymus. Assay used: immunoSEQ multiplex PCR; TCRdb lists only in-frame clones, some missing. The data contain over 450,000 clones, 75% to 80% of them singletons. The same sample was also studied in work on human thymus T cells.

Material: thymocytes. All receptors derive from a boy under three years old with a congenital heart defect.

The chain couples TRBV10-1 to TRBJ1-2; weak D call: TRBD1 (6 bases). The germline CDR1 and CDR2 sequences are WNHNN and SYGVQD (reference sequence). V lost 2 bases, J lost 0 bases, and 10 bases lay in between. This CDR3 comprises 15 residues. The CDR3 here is CASSERQAANYGYTF. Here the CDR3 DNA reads TGCGCCAGCAGTGAGAGACAGGCGGCTAACTATGGCTACACCTTC.

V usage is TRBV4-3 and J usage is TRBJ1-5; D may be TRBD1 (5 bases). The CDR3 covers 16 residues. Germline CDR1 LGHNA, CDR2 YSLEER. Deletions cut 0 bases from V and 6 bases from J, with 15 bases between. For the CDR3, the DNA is TGCGCCAGCAGCCAAGATGGCGGGGGTCGTAGTCAGCCCCAGCATTTT. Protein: CASSQDGGGRSQPQHF.

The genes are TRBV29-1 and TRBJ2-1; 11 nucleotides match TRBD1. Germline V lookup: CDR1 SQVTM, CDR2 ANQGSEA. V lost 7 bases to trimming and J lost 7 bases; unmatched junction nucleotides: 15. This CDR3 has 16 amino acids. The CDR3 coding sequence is TGCAGCGGCCAATCCGCCGGGACAGGGGGGTTTAATGAGCAGTTCTTC. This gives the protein CSGQSAGTGGFNEQFF.

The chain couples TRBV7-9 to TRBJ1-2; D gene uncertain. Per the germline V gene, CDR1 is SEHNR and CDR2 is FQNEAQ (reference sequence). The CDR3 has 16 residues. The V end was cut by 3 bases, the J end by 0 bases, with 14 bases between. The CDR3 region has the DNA TGTGCCAGCAGCTTGTCAATAGATAGTACTAACTATGGCTACACCTTC. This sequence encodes CASSLSIDSTNYGYTF.

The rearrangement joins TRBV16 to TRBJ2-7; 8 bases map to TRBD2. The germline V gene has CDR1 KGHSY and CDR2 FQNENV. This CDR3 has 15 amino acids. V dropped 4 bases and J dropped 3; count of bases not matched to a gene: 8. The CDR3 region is CASSPNREGRYEQYF. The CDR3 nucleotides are TGTGCCAGCAGCCCAAATCGGGAGGGCCGCTACGAGCAGTACTTC.

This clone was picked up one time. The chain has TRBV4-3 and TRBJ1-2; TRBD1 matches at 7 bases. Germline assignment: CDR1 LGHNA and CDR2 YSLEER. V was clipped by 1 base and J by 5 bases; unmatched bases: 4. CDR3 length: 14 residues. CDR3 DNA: TGCGCCAGCAGCCAAGGAAGGGGACAGTATGGCTACACCTTC. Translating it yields CASSQGRGQYGYTF.

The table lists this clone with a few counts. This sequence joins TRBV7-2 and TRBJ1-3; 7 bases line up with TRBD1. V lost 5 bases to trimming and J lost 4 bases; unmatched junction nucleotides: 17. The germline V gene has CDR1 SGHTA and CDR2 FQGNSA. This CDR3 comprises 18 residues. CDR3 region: CASSPGGTDTLGGNTIYF. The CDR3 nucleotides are TGTGCCAGCAGCCCAGGGGGGACAGACACCCTGGGAGGAAACACCATATATTTT.

CDR3 region: CASSQDGWGRNQPQHF. The CDR3 DNA reads TGCGCCAGCAGCCAAGATGGATGGGGGCGCAATCAGCCCCAGCATTTT. This sequence joins TRBV4-3 and TRBJ1-5; tentative D call: TRBD1 (6 bases). The CDR3 length is 16 residues. CDR1 is LGHNA, CDR2 YSLEER, per germline. V lost 0 bases to trimming and J lost 2 bases, with 11 bases between them.

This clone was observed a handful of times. DNA for the CDR3: TGTGCCTGGAGTGTACAACAAAACACTGAAGCTTTCTTT. This sequence encodes CAWSVQQNTEAFF. The chain employs TRBV30 and TRBJ1-1; D gene uncertain. V was clipped by 0 bases and J by 2 bases, with 7 bases between them. The CDR3 loop spans 13 amino acids. CDR1 and CDR2 (germline): GTSNPN, SVGIG (reference sequence).

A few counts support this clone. This chain's CDR3 is CSVAGVGLAGVNEQFF. CDR3 nucleotides: TGCAGCGTGGCTGGTGTGGGGCTAGCGGGAGTCAATGAGCAGTTCTTC. The chain joins TRBV29-1 to TRBJ2-1, with 10 bases lining up with TRBD2. Germline assignment: CDR1 SQVTM and CDR2 ANQGSEA. The CDR3 consists of 16 residues. V dropped 6 bases and J dropped 6; count of bases not matched to a gene: 14.

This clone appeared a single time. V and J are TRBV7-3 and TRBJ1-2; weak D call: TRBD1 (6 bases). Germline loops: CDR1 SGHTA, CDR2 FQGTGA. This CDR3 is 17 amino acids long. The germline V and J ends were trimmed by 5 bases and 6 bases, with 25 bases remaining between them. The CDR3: CASSPTTGLGNNNGYTF. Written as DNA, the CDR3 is TGTGCCAGCAGCCCTACCACAGGGCTAGGCAACAACAATGGCTACACCTTC.

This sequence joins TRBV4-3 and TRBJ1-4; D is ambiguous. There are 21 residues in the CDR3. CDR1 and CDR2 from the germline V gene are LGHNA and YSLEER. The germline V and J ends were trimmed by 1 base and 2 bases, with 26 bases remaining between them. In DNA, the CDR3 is TGCGCCAGCAGCCAAGGGGCCCTTAACTTGACCACAAAGCTCACTAATGAAAAACTGTTTTTT. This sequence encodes CASSQGALNLTTKLTNEKLFF.

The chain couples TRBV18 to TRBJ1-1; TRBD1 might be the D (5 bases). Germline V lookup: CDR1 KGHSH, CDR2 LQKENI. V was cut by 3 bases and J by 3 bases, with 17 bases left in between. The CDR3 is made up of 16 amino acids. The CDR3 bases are TGTGCCAGCTCACCCCCCACATCAACGGGGGACACTGAAGCTTTCTTT. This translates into CASSPPTSTGDTEAFF.

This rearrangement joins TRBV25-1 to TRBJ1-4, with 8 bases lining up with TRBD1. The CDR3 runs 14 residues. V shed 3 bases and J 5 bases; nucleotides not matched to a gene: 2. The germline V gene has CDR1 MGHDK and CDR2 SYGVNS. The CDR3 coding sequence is TGTGCCAGCAGTGAGGACAGGGTAAATGAAAAACTGTTTTTT. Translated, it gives CASSEDRVNEKLFF.

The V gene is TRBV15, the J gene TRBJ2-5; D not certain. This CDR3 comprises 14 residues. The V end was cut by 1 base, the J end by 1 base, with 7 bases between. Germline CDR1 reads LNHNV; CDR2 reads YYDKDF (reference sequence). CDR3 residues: CATSRGNFQETQYF. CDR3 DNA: TGTGCCACCAGCAGAGGAAACTTCCAAGAGACCCAGTACTTC.